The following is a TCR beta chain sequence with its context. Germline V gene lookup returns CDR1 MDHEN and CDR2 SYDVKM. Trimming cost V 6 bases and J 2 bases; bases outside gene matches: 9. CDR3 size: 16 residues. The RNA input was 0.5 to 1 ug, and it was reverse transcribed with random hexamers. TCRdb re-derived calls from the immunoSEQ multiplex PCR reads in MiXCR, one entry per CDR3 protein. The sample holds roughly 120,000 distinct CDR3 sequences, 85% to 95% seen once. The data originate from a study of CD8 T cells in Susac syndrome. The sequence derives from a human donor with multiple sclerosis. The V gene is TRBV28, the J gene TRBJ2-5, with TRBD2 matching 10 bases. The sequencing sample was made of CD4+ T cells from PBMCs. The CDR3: CASRPHSGGLQETQYF. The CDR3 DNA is TGTGCCAGCAGACCTCATAGCGGGGGGCTTCAAGAGACCCAGTACTTC.